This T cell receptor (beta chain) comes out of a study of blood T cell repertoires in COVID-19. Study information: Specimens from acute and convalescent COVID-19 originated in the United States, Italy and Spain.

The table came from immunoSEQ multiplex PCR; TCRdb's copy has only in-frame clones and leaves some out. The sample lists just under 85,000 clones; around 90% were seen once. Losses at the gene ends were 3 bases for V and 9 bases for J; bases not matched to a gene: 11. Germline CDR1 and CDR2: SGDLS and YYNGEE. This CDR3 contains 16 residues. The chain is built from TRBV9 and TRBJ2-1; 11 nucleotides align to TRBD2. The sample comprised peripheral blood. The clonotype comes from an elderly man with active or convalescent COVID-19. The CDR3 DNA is TGTGCCAGCAGCGCAACGACTAGCGGGAAGTCGGGTGAGCAGTTCTTC. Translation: CASSATTSGKSGEQFF. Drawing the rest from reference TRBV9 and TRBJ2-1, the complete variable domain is DSGVTQTPKHLITATGQRVTLRCSPRSGDLSVYWYQQSLDQGLQFLIQYYNGEERAKGNILERFSAQQFPDLHSELNLSSLELGDSALYFCASSATTSGKSGEQFFGPGTRLTVL.